Each of the 22 T cell receptor beta chains below was sequenced from the same sample in a study of blood T cell repertoires in COVID-19. Data came from immunoSEQ multiplex PCR; TCRdb stores just in-frame clones and leaves some out. The sample holds about 76,000 clones; about 83% are singletons and the top ten take 35% to 50%. What was sequenced was peripheral blood. Receptors originate from an elderly man with acute or convalescent COVID-19.

This chain joins TRBV29-1 and TRBJ2-5; D may be TRBD1 (6 bases). This CDR3 region has 13 residues. Germline V gene sequence: CDR1 SQVTM, CDR2 ANQGSEA. V lost 0 bases and J lost 5, with 10 bases in between. For the CDR3, the DNA is TGCAGCGTTGAAGACAGGGGTTGGGAGACCCAGTACTTC. It translates to CSVEDRGWETQYF. Full variable domain (missing parts from reference TRBV29-1 and TRBJ2-5): SAVISQKPSRDICQRGTSLTIQCQVDSQVTMMFWYRQQPGQSLTLIATANQGSEATYESGFVIDKFPISRPNLTFSTLTVSNMSPEDSSIYLCSVEDRGWETQYFGPGTRLLVL.

The rearrangement joins TRBV3-1 (or the pseudogene TRBV3-2) to TRBJ1-1; the D is unclear. The V gene lost 2 bases and the J gene lost 8 bases, with 12 bases spanning the gap. The CDR3 has 13 residues. Germline-derived CDR1 and CDR2 are LGHDT and YNNKEL (reference sequence). The chain's CDR3 is CASSQNDGGEAFF. In DNA form, the CDR3 reads TGTGCCAGCAGCCAAAATGATGGAGGGGAAGCTTTCTTT.

The gene calls are TRBV5-4 and TRBJ2-3, with 15 bases identical to TRBD2. J was trimmed by 6 bases and V by 3 bases; bases with no gene match: 5. Germline-derived CDR1 and CDR2 are SGHNT and YYREEE (reference sequence). CDR3 length: 16 residues. CDR3 bases: TGTGCCAGCAGCTGGGGGACTAGCGGGGGGTTGGATACGCAGTATTTT. Amino acids: CASSWGTSGGLDTQYF.

The rearrangement uses TRBV7-9 and TRBJ1-1; D is undetermined. CDR1 and CDR2 from the germline V gene are SEHNR and FQNEAQ (reference sequence). Trimming cost V 1 base and J 4 bases, with 10 bases left between them. This CDR3 spans 14 amino acids. The CDR3 protein is CASSLVEGGTEAFF. CDR3 sequence (DNA): TGTGCCAGCAGCTTAGTAGAGGGAGGCACTGAAGCTTTCTTT. The full variable domain, completed using reference TRBV7-9 and TRBJ1-1, is DTGVSQNPRHKITKRGQNVTFRCDPISEHNRLYWYRQTLGQGPEFLTYFQNEAQLEKSRLLSDRFSAERPKGSFSTLEIQRTEQGDSAMYLCASSLVEGGTEAFFGQGTRLTVV.

CDR3 DNA: TGTGCCAGCACCCTCGTTACCGGGGAGCTGTTTTTT. This gives the protein CASTLVTGELFF. This chain uses TRBV28 with TRBJ2-2; no definite D call. Germline CDR1 and CDR2: MDHEN and SYDVKM. The CDR3 totals 12 residues. The V end was cut by 7 bases, the J end by 5 bases, with 8 bases between.

The rearrangement joins TRBV28 to TRBJ1-6; TRBD1 matches at 9 bases. This CDR3 contains 15 residues. From germline, CDR1 is MDHEN and CDR2 SYDVKM. The J segment lost 6 bases and the V segment lost 6 bases, leaving 6 bases of the junction unmatched. The chain's CDR3 is CASRPPGQGNSPLHF. The CDR3 DNA reads as TGTGCCAGCAGACCACCGGGACAGGGTAATTCACCCCTCCACTTT.

V is TRBV19 and J is TRBJ2-2; TRBD2 is a possible D gene (6 bases). The CDR3 totals 15 residues. Germline CDR1 and CDR2: LNHDA and SQIVND (reference sequence). Trimming removed 2 bases from V and 3 bases from J, with 10 bases in between. The DNA of the CDR3 is TGTGCCAGTAGTATATTAGCGGCCCACACCGGGGAGCTGTTTTTT. Amino acids: CASSILAAHTGELFF.

This clone came up a few times. CDR3 DNA: TGTGCCACCAGTGAAGGGGCCAACTATGGCTACACCTTC. The encoded protein is CATSEGANYGYTF. The rearrangement uses TRBV24-1 and TRBJ1-2; D perhaps matches TRBD1 (5 bases). Germline V gene data show CDR1 as KGHDR and CDR2 as SFDVKD. V was pared by 4 bases and J by 2 bases, with 7 bases between. The CDR3 length is 13 residues.

The chain has TRBV28 and TRBJ1-5; D gene ambiguous. Germline V gene sequence: CDR1 MDHEN, CDR2 SYDVKM. V was pared by 6 bases and J by 0 bases, with 15 bases between. The CDR3 has 16 amino acids. CDR3: CASRNSNRYSNQPQHF. The CDR3 DNA follows: TGTGCCAGCAGGAATAGTAACCGATATAGCAATCAGCCCCAGCATTTT.

The V call is TRBV28, the J call TRBJ1-4; possibly TRBD1 for D (6 bases). Trimming pared 7 bases from V and 6 bases from J, leaving 15 bases between. The length of the CDR3 is 14 residues. CDR1 is MDHEN and CDR2 is SYDVKM in the germline V gene. CDR3 protein: CASNGQPLYEKLFF. The CDR3 DNA sequence: TGTGCCAGCAACGGACAGCCCCTGTATGAAAAACTGTTTTTT. The full variable domain, rest sourced from reference TRBV28 and TRBJ1-4, is DVKVTQSSRYLVKRTGEKVFLECVQDMDHENMFWYRQDPGLGLRLIYFSYDVKMKEKGDIPEGYSVSREKKERFSLILESASTNQTSMYLCASNGQPLYEKLFFGSGTQLSVL.

This rearrangement joins TRBV5-1 to TRBJ2-2; TRBD1 matches 11 bases. V dropped 0 bases and J dropped 2; count of bases not matched to a gene: 3. The CDR3 extends over 17 amino acids. Germline V CDR1 and CDR2: SGHRS, YFSETQ. The chain's CDR3 is CASSLGTGGLNTGELFF. For the CDR3, the DNA is TGCGCCAGCAGCTTGGGGACAGGGGGCCTTAACACCGGGGAGCTGTTTTTT.

This clone has more than one count but fewer than ten. The rearrangement links TRBV7-8 to TRBJ1-5; D is possibly TRBD1 (5 bases). Trimming stripped 4 bases from V and 0 bases from J, with 13 bases between. The CDR3 loop spans 16 amino acids. CDR1 and CDR2 (germline): SGHVS, FQNEAQ. CDR3 amino acids: CASSSRQISSNQPQHF. For the CDR3, the DNA is TGTGCCAGCAGCTCGAGACAGATATCTAGCAATCAGCCCCAGCATTTT.

This sequence joins TRBV12-3 or TRBV12-4 and TRBJ1-1; 9 nucleotides match TRBD1. The CDR3 contains 13 residues. Trimming at V came to 7 bases and at J to 4 bases, leaving 4 bases not matched to a gene. DNA of the CDR3: TGTGCCAGCAAACAGGGGGCAGGCACTGAAGCTTTCTTT. Translated: CASKQGAGTEAFF.

This chain connects TRBV5-4 to TRBJ2-6; 8 bases align to TRBD1. Unmatched junction bases numbered 11, after V lost 0 bases and J lost 0 bases. Germline V lookup: CDR1 SGHNT, CDR2 YYREEE (reference sequence). This CDR3 is 20 amino acids long. The CDR3 here is CASSLGSGPGGRSGANVLTF. CDR3 nucleotide sequence: TGTGCCAGCAGCTTGGGATCAGGCCCAGGGGGCCGCTCTGGGGCCAACGTCCTGACTTTC.

The CDR3 sequence is CASSVGGGTEAFF. In DNA form, the CDR3 reads TGTGCCAGCTCCGTAGGGGGAGGGACTGAAGCTTTCTTT. The V and J genes are TRBV18 and TRBJ1-1; D possibly corresponds to TRBD1 (6 bases). Per germline, CDR1 KGHSH and CDR2 LQKENI. Trimming removed 6 bases from V and 5 bases from J, with 13 bases in between. The CDR3 has 13 residues.

This chain joins TRBV7-2 and TRBJ2-5; 8 bases are a match to TRBD1. The length of the CDR3 is 14 residues. V was pared by 4 bases and J by 7 bases, with 8 bases of the junction left unmatched. CDR1 is SGHTA and CDR2 is FQGNSA in the germline V gene. Here the CDR3 reads CASSSDRGLGTQYF. In nucleotides, the CDR3 is TGTGCCAGCAGCTCCGACAGGGGCCTAGGGACCCAGTACTTC.

The chain recombines TRBV7-8 with TRBJ2-5; 9 positions match TRBD1. V shed 5 bases and J 4 bases; nucleotides not matched to a gene: 2. Germline V CDR1 and CDR2: SGHVS, FQNEAQ. This CDR3 contains 13 residues. The CDR3 nucleotides are TGTGCCAGCAGCCGGGGACAGGGAGAGACCCAGTACTTC. Its translation: CASSRGQGETQYF.

This clone occurred a few times. The chain recombines TRBV7-9 with TRBJ1-2, with TRBD1 matching over 7 bases. The ends lost 2 bases at V and 4 bases at J; junction bases unmatched: 4. CDR1 SEHNR and CDR2 FQNEAQ come from the germline V gene (reference sequence). This CDR3 has 14 amino acids. The CDR3 sequence: CASSLIGTVYGYTF. CDR3 nucleotide sequence: TGTGCCAGCAGCTTAATCGGGACAGTCTATGGCTACACCTTC.

The V call is TRBV10-3, the J call TRBJ2-7; 10 positions match TRBD1. This CDR3 has 17 residues. Germline-derived CDR1 and CDR2 are ENHRY and SYGVKD. The J segment lost 5 bases and the V segment lost 3 bases, leaving 13 bases of the junction unmatched. CDR3 loop: CAISETLPGTGENEQYF. In DNA form, the CDR3 reads TGTGCCATCAGTGAAACTCTTCCCGGGACAGGGGAGAACGAGCAGTACTTC.

The chain combines TRBV11-2 with TRBJ2-7; 9 bases are shared with TRBD2. This CDR3 spans 18 amino acids. V shed 4 bases, J shed 5 bases, and the junction held 18 bases outside the gene matches. Germline values: CDR1 SGHAT, CDR2 FQNNGV. CDR3 sequence reads: CASSSQLVGSGSPHEQYF. CDR3 in DNA: TGTGCCAGCAGCTCCCAGTTGGTGGGTAGCGGGAGTCCCCACGAGCAGTACTTC.

The gene calls are TRBV7-9 and TRBJ2-3; 14 nucleotides match TRBD2. This CDR3 is 16 amino acids long. Germline V gene sequence: CDR1 SEHNR, CDR2 FQNEAQ (reference sequence). J lost 4 bases, V lost 5 bases, and 5 bases had no gene match. The CDR3 DNA reads TGTGCCAGCAGCGTGGGACTAGCGGGAGTATCAGATACGCAGTATTTT. Amino acid sequence: CASSVGLAGVSDTQYF.

This clone has just one count. The chain is built from TRBV6-4 and TRBJ1-6; D is possibly TRBD1 (6 bases). V lost 5 bases and J lost 14, with 22 bases in between. CDR3 size: 15 residues. Looked up from germline, CDR1 is MRHNA and CDR2 is SNTAGT. Here the CDR3 reads CASSKTTDRRSTLHF. The CDR3, as DNA: TGTGCCAGCAGTAAAACTACCGACAGGAGGTCGACCCTCCACTTT.